A selection of T cell receptor beta chains follows, all from one sample in a study of human T cells and chemical hapten exposure. In TCRdb, the RACE reads were re-called with MiXCR into one record per CDR3 protein. In the table there are approximately 80,000 distinct CDR3 sequences, about 10% of which are singletons. The specimen comprised whole blood, sampled in connection with sensitization to the hapten diphenylcyclopropenone (DPC). These receptors were obtained from a woman in her forties or fifties with alopecia areata. Some clones in this sample may be carry-over from other donors' samples. The CDR3 runs from the conserved cysteine through the conserved F or W. D genes are given only for firm matches. The size field is filled for only some rows; it gives once, few, many or a size class.

size	V	J	D	CDR3	DNA
few	TRBV7-3	TRBJ1-6	-	CASSAQENSPLHF	TGTGCCAGCAGCGCCCAGGAGAATTCACCCCTCCACTTT
-	TRBV7-2	TRBJ2-7	-	CASSLIGVINPPYEQYF	TGTGCCAGCAGCTTAATCGGGGTGATCAACCCACCCTACGAGCAGTACTTC
-	TRBV19	TRBJ1-2	-	CASSITDYGYTF	TGTGCCAGTAGTATCACAGACTATGGCTACACCTTC
many	TRBV3-1	TRBJ1-1	-	CASNSLGEAFF	TGTGCCAGCAATTCGCTAGGCGAAGCTTTCTTT
many	TRBV19	TRBJ1-2	-	CASSQGDYGYTF	TGTGCCAGTAGTCAGGGAGACTATGGCTACACCTTC
many	TRBV5-8	TRBJ1-2	-	CASSPTGTRYGYTF	TGTGCCAGCAGCCCCACGGGTACTCGGTATGGCTACACCTTC
few	TRBV7-3	TRBJ1-1	-	CASRSRRGTEAFF	TGTGCCAGCAGGTCACGTAGAGGCACTGAAGCTTTCTTT
few	TRBV27	TRBJ2-1	-	CASTPHPTYNEQFF	TGTGCCAGCACCCCCCATCCTACTTACAATGAGCAGTTCTTC
many	TRBV29-1	TRBJ1-1	-	CSVVKAGPNTEAFF	TGCAGCGTTGTAAAGGCAGGCCCGAACACTGAAGCTTTCTTT
few	TRBV7-2	TRBJ2-1	-	CASSLGRTYNEQFF	TGTGCCAGCAGCTTAGGCAGAACCTACAATGAGCAGTTCTTC
once	TRBV7-9	TRBJ2-7	-	CASSLAGIEQYF	TGTGCCAGCAGCTTAGCAGGGATCGAGCAGTACTTC
many	TRBV4-2	TRBJ1-2	TRBD1	CASSQEGGLLGQGNYGYTF	TGTGCCAGCAGCCAAGAGGGTGGGCTCTTGGGACAGGGAAACTATGGCTACACCTTC
few	TRBV6-6	TRBJ2-1	TRBD1	CASRLGTGLVETDEQFF	TGTGCCAGCAGACTGGGGACAGGGCTCGTCGAAACAGATGAGCAGTTCTTC
few	TRBV28	TRBJ2-5	-	CASSLEVQPPRETQYF	TGTGCCAGCAGTTTAGAAGTTCAGCCTCCTCGAGAGACCCAGTACTTC
many	TRBV28	TRBJ1-5	-	CASNPTGASNQPQHF	TGTGCCAGCAACCCTACAGGAGCGAGCAATCAGCCCCAGCATTTT
few	TRBV12-3/TRBV12-4	TRBJ2-2	TRBD2	CASSGLAGAPGTGELFF	TGTGCCAGCAGTGGACTAGCGGGGGCCCCGGGCACCGGGGAGCTGTTTTTT
-	TRBV4-2	TRBJ2-7	-	CASSQAFSYEQYF	TGTGCCAGCAGCCAAGCTTTCTCCTACGAGCAGTACTTC
few	TRBV25-1	TRBJ1-1	-	CASSELGGSNTEAFF	TGTGCCAGCAGTGAATTGGGGGGTTCGAACACTGAAGCTTTCTTT
many	TRBV6-5	TRBJ2-1	TRBD1	CASSSGTGYYNEQFF	TGTGCCAGCAGTTCCGGGACAGGGTACTACAATGAGCAGTTCTTC
many	TRBV7-2	TRBJ1-5	-	CASSLTPFQPQHF	TGTGCCAGCAGCTTAACCCCATTCCAGCCCCAGCATTTT
few	TRBV29-1	TRBJ2-1	-	CSVDSRDNEQFF	TGCAGCGTTGACAGCCGCGACAATGAGCAGTTCTTC
many	TRBV28	TRBJ2-3	TRBD2	CASKGLAGVLGGDTQYF	TGTGCCAGCAAGGGACTAGCGGGAGTTTTGGGGGGAGATACGCAGTATTTT
many	TRBV19	TRBJ2-1	TRBD2	CASSKGTTDEQFF	TGTGCCAGTAGTAAGGGGACTACGGATGAGCAGTTCTTC
few	TRBV7-2	TRBJ2-1	-	CASSPPRRWSEQFF	TGTGCCAGCAGCCCCCCCCGACGCTGGTCGGAGCAGTTCTTC
few	TRBV20-1	TRBJ2-2	TRBD2	CSARRTSGGELFF	TGCAGTGCTAGAAGGACTAGCGGCGGGGAGCTGTTTTTT
many	TRBV29-1	TRBJ2-7	-	CSVDTGWPYEQYF	TGCAGCGTTGACACAGGGTGGCCCTACGAGCAGTACTTC
-	TRBV28	TRBJ1-1	TRBD1	CASSSGGHMNTEAFF	TGTGCCAGCAGCTCAGGGGGTCATATGAACACTGAAGCTTTCTTT
few	TRBV21-1	TRBJ2-1	-	CASSKGWQELYNEQFF	TGTGCCAGCAGCAAAGGATGGCAGGAGCTTTACAATGAGCAGTTCTTC
few	TRBV9	TRBJ1-1	-	CASSPNPTAVREAFF	TGTGCCAGCAGCCCTAACCCCACAGCGGTGAGGGAAGCTTTCTTT
-	TRBV12-3/TRBV12-4	TRBJ2-1	TRBD1	CASSLVQGAEQFF	TGTGCCAGCAGTTTAGTACAGGGGGCTGAGCAGTTCTTC
-	TRBV30	TRBJ2-2	-	CAWSAGTAVSGRRNTGELFF	TGTGCCTGGAGTGCCGGGACAGCCGTGAGCGGGAGACGGAACACCGGGGAGCTGTTTTTT
many	TRBV6-2/TRBV6-3	TRBJ1-1	-	CASSHGTEAFF	TGTGCCAGCAGTCACGGCACTGAAGCTTTCTTT
few	TRBV6-5	TRBJ2-1	TRBD2	CASSYGLAGGNEQFF	TGTGCCAGCAGTTATGGTCTAGCGGGGGGCAATGAGCAGTTCTTC
many	TRBV7-6	TRBJ2-5	TRBD1	CASSDWRDREGQETQYF	TGTGCCAGCAGCGATTGGAGGGACAGGGAAGGTCAAGAGACCCAGTACTTC
many	TRBV7-8	TRBJ2-5	TRBD2	CASSPQLAGGPETQYF	TGTGCCAGCAGCCCCCAACTAGCGGGAGGGCCGGAGACCCAGTACTTC
many	TRBV12-5	TRBJ2-5	TRBD2	CASGSGLAGYIDF	TGTGCTAGTGGTTCGGGACTAGCGGGATATATTGACTTC
many	TRBV7-9	TRBJ2-1	TRBD2	CASSLYFRTSGRISSIRTYNEQFF	TGTGCCAGCAGCTTATACTTTCGGACTAGCGGGAGGATTTCGTCGATTAGAACCTACAATGAGCAGTTCTTC
many	TRBV10-1	TRBJ2-5	-	CASSEEARRETQYF	TGCGCCAGCAGTGAGGAGGCTAGACGAGAGACCCAGTACTTC
few	TRBV12-3/TRBV12-4	TRBJ2-5	-	CASGGLGTVTQYF	TGTGCCAGCGGGGGACTCGGCACCGTCACCCAGTACTTC
many	TRBV4-2	TRBJ2-7	TRBD2	CASSQDTSGGVNSYEQYF	TGTGCCAGCAGCCAAGATACTAGCGGGGGAGTAAACTCCTACGAGCAGTACTTC
few	TRBV6-5	TRBJ2-3	-	CASSLGRGDTQYF	TGTGCCAGCAGCCTGGGCAGGGGAGATACGCAGTATTTT
many	TRBV12-3/TRBV12-4	TRBJ2-1	-	CASSLVVRGEQFF	TGTGCCAGCAGTTTAGTAGTCAGGGGAGAGCAGTTCTTC
many	TRBV7-2	TRBJ1-4	-	CASSPRREKLFF	TGTGCCAGCAGCCCCCGGCGTGAAAAACTGTTTTTT
-	TRBV7-2	TRBJ2-3	TRBD2	CASSRAGVSNTQYF	TGTGCCAGCAGTCGCGCGGGGGTTTCGAATACGCAGTATTTT
many	TRBV7-9	TRBJ1-4	TRBD1	CASSWTGAGEKLFF	TGTGCCAGCAGCTGGACAGGGGCTGGCGAAAAACTGTTTTTT
many	TRBV18	TRBJ2-7	-	CASSPLDSYEQYF	TGTGCCAGCTCACCACTTGACTCCTACGAGCAGTACTTC
few	TRBV11-2	TRBJ2-1	TRBD2	CASSLRVGLAYEQFF	TGTGCCAGCAGCTTAAGGGTGGGACTAGCCTATGAGCAGTTCTTC
-	TRBV12-3/TRBV12-4	TRBJ1-1	-	CASSFSDTLTEAFF	TGTGCCAGCAGTTTCTCGGACACCCTCACTGAAGCTTTCTTT
-	TRBV11-1	TRBJ2-1	-	CASSLVDRTYNEQFF	TGTGCCAGCAGCTTAGTTGACAGAACCTACAATGAGCAGTTCTTC
many	TRBV5-6	TRBJ2-7	TRBD1	CASRRTGGNEQYF	TGTGCCAGCAGGAGGACAGGGGGTAACGAGCAGTACTTC
-	TRBV3-1	TRBJ1-2	-	CASSLGQIYGYTF	TGTGCCAGCAGCCTCGGGCAGATCTATGGCTACACCTTC
many	TRBV11-2	TRBJ2-3	-	CASRPARGADTQYF	TGTGCCAGCAGACCCGCACGGGGCGCAGATACGCAGTATTTT
-	TRBV10-1	TRBJ2-5	TRBD2	CASILPIAGENQETQYF	TGCGCCAGCATCCTACCCATAGCGGGAGAGAACCAAGAGACCCAGTACTTC
-	TRBV7-3	TRBJ2-5	TRBD2	CASSLTVAGGRETQYF	TGTGCCAGCAGCTTAACGGTTGCGGGAGGGAGAGAGACCCAGTACTTC